One sample yielded the 7 T cell receptor beta chains listed below, sequenced in a study of response to subunit inactivated influenza vaccine. TCRdb processed the RT-PCR reads anew with MiXCR; each CDR3 protein has one entry. The sample has about 540,000 distinct CDR3 sequences, approximately 24% seen once. Separately, the same data were catalogued under a study of T cells expressing NK-cell markers. That study adds: With UMIs, 5'RACE template switching was used to make TCR beta cDNA.

This specimen consisted of CD4+ T cells sorted from PBMCs, obtained 12 days after vaccination. All receptors come from a man between 45 and 60 years old who received an inactivated influenza vaccine.

This clonotype was detected a few times. The chain links TRBV14 to TRBJ1-2; 7 bases map to TRBD1. The CDR3 consists of 16 residues. J was trimmed by 6 bases and V by 4 bases; bases with no gene match: 14. The germline CDR1 and CDR2 sequences are SGHDN and FVKESK. CDR3 coding DNA: TGTGCCAGCAGCCTAAGCTTGTGGACAGGAAGGGATGGCTACACCTTC. It is translated as CASSLSLWTGRDGYTF.

This clonotype was counted between two and nine times. The V gene is TRBV15, the J gene TRBJ2-3; the match to TRBD1 covers 9 bases. The CDR3 runs 16 residues. V trimming: 4 bases; J trimming: 6 bases; junction bases outside the gene matches: 11. The germline gives CDR1 LNHNV, CDR2 YYDKDF (reference sequence). The CDR3 region is CATSTRRHRGLDTQYF. In DNA, the CDR3 is TGTGCCACCAGCACCCGGAGGCACAGGGGGCTGGATACGCAGTATTTT. Filled out from reference TRBV15 and TRBJ2-3, the complete variable domain reads DAMVIQNPRYQVTQFGKPVTLSCSQTLNHNVMYWYQQKSSQAPKLLFHYYDKDFNNEADTPDNFQSRRPNTSFCFLDIRSPGLGDTAMYLCATSTRRHRGLDTQYFGPGTRLTVL.

The DNA for the CDR3 is TGCAGCGTGCGTCCCGGGGACTCTGGCTACACCTTC. It translates to CSVRPGDSGYTF. V and J are TRBV29-1 and TRBJ1-2; D may be TRBD1 (5 bases). The CDR3 is 12 residues long. In germline, CDR1 is SQVTM, CDR2 ANQGSEA. V lost 6 bases and J lost 7, with 15 bases in between. Variable domain in full (rest from reference TRBV29-1 and TRBJ1-2): SAVISQKPSRDICQRGTSLTIQCQVDSQVTMMFWYRQQPGQSLTLIATANQGSEATYESGFVIDKFPISRPNLTFSTLTVSNMSPEDSSIYLCSVRPGDSGYTFGSGTRLTVV.

The chain uses TRBV5-4 and TRBJ2-3; TRBD2 matches at 7 bases. The junction had 9 bases not matched to a gene; V was cut back by 2 bases and J by 6 bases. This CDR3 is built from 15 residues. In germline, CDR1 is SGHNT, CDR2 YYREEE (reference sequence). CDR3 DNA: TGTGCCAGCAGCTTTGGGCTAGCGGAGAGGGATACGCAGTATTTT. It translates to CASSFGLAERDTQYF. Full variable domain (missing parts from reference TRBV5-4 and TRBJ2-3): ETGVTQSPTHLIKTRGQQVTLRCSSQSGHNTVSWYQQALGQGPQFIFQYYREEENGRGNFPPRFSGLQFPNYSSELNVNALELDDSALYLCASSFGLAERDTQYFGPGTRLTVL.

V usage is TRBV12-3 or TRBV12-4 and J usage is TRBJ2-2; unclear D gene. Trimming cost V 3 bases and J 3 bases, with 8 bases left between them. There are 14 residues in the CDR3. CDR3 in DNA: TGTGCCAGCAGTTTTACGGGTTACACCGGGGAGCTGTTTTTT. Encoded protein: CASSFTGYTGELFF.

This clonotype was seen only a few times. This chain connects TRBV12-3 or TRBV12-4 to TRBJ2-7; D is uncertain. Between the trimmed V and J ends, which lost 7 bases and 3 bases, there was a span of 10 bases. This CDR3 has 12 amino acids. CDR3 DNA: TGTGCCAGCAAACAGAGATACTACGAGCAGTACTTC. Protein: CASKQRYYEQYF.

In its sample, this clonotype was seen a few times. This sequence joins TRBV10-3 and TRBJ2-3; 7 nucleotides align to TRBD2. The V gene end was trimmed by 10 bases and the J gene end by 5 bases; junction bases not matched to a gene: 9. This CDR3 spans 13 amino acids. From germline, CDR1 is ENHRY and CDR2 SYGVKD. As DNA, the CDR3 is TGTGCCACCTCCATGGGGGAGGGAGATACGCAGTATTTT. The encoded protein is CATSMGEGDTQYF.